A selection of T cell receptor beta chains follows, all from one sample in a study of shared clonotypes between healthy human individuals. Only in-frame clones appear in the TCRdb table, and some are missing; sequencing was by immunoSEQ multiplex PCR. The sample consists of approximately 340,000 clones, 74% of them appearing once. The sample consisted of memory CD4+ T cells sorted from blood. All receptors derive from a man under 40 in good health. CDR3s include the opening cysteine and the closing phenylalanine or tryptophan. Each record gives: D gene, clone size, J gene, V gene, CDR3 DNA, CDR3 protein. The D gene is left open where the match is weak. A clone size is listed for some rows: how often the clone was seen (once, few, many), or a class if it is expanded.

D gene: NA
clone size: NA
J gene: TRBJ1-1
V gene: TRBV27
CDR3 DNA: TGTGCCAGCAGTTTTTATTCCAAGGCTGAAGCTTTCTTT
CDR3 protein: CASSFYSKAEAFF

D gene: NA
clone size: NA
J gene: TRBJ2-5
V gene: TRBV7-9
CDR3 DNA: TGTGCCAGCTCTATCCTAGGGTCGGTTGGGGCCCAGTACTTC
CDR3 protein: CASSILGSVGAQYF

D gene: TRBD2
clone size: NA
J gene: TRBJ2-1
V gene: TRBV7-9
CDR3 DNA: TGTGCCAGCAGTAAGATAACTAGCGGGAGAGGGAATGAGCAGTTCTTC
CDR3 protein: CASSKITSGRGNEQFF

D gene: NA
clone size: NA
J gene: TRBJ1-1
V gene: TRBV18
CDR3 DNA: TGTGCCAGCTCAATCGACAACGGGGACACTGAAGCTTTCTTT
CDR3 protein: CASSIDNGDTEAFF

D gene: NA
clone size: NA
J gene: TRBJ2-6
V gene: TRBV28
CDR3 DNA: TGTGCCAGCCGACATCAAAGCTCTGGGGCCAACGTCCTGACTTTC
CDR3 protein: CASRHQSSGANVLTF

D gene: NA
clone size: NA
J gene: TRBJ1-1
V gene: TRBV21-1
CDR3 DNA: TGTGCCAGCAGCAAAGGGAAAGACAAGAACACTGAAGCTTTCTTT
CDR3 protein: CASSKGKDKNTEAFF

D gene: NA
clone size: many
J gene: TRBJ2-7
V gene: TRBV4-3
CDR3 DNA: TGCGCCAGCAGCCAAGACAGGGTCTCGTACGAGCAGTACTTC
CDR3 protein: CASSQDRVSYEQYF

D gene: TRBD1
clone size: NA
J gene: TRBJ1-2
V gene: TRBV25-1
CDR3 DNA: TGTGCCAGCAGCGCCGGGACAGGATATGGCTACACCTTC
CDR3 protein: CASSAGTGYGYTF

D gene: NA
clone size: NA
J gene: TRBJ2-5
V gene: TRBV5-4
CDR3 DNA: TGTGCCAGCAGTAAGGGAGGGGGAGGTGGGACCCAGTACTTC
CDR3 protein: CASSKGGGGGTQYF

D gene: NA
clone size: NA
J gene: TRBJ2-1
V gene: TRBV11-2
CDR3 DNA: TGTGCCAGCAGCTTAGGCCGGGCCCGATCCTACAATGAGCAGTTCTTC
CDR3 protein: CASSLGRARSYNEQFF

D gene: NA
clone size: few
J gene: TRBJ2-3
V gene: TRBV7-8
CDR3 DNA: TGTGCCAGCAGGATAGGGGGTTCTACCCCAGATACGCAGTATTTT
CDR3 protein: CASRIGGSTPDTQYF

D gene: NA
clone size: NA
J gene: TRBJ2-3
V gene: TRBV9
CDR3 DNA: TGTGCCAGCAGCGGGGGCAGTTTCCTCGTCCCCCCGCAGTATTTT
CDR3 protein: CASSGGSFLVPPQYF

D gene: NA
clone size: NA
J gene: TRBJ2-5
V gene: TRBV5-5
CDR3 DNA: TGTGCCAGCAGCCTAGAGGGCACCGGGACCCAGTACTTC
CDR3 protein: CASSLEGTGTQYF

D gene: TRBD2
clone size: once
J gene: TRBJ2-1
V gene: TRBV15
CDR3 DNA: TGTGCCACCAGCAGAGATGGGACTAGCTACAATGAGCAGTTCTTC
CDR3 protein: CATSRDGTSYNEQFF

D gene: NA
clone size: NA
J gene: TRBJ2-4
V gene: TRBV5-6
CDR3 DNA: TGTGCCAGCAGCAGAAGACCCATTTGGGAGAACATTCAGTACTTC
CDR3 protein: CASSRRPIWENIQYF

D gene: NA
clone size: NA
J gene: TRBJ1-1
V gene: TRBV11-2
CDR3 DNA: TGTGCCAGCAGCTTACGTTTTGGGGAGAGGAACACTGAAGCTTTCTTT
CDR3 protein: CASSLRFGERNTEAFF

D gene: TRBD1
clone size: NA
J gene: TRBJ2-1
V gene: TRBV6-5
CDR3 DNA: TGTGCCAGCAGCATAGGGGGCCGGCCACTCAATGAGCAGTTCTTC
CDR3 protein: CASSIGGRPLNEQFF

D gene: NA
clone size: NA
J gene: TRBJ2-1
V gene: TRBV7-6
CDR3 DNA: TGTGCCAGCAGCGTTCGACAGGCGCGCCGTGACAATGAGCAGTTCTTC
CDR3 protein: CASSVRQARRDNEQFF

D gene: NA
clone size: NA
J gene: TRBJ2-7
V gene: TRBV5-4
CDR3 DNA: TGTGCCAGCAGCTTGGGGCCGTTGGGAGATTCAGTGAAGTACTTC
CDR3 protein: CASSLGPLGDSVKYF

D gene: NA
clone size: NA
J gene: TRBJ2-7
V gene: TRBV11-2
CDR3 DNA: TGTGCCAGCAGCTTAGATCGCTACGAGCAGTACTTC
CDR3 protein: CASSLDRYEQYF

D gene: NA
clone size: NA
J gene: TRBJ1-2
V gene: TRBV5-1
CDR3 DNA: TGCGCCAGCAGCTCAGGGTTGGGCTATGGCTACACCTTC
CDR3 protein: CASSSGLGYGYTF

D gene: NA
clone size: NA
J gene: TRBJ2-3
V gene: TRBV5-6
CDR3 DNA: TGTGCCAGCAGGAAAGATTCAATGACGCAGTATTTT
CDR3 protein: CASRKDSMTQYF

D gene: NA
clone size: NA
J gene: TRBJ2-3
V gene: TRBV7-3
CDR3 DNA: TGTGCCAGCAGCTTACAGGACCGAACAGATACGCAGTATTTT
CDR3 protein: CASSLQDRTDTQYF

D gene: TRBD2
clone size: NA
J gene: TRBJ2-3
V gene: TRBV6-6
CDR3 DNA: TGTGCCAGCAGTTGGGGACTAGCGGGATCAGCGGATACGCAGTATTTT
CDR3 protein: CASSWGLAGSADTQYF

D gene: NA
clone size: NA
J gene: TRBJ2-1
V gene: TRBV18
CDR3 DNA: TGTGCCAGCTCACCTCGCGACAACGAGCAGTTCTTC
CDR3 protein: CASSPRDNEQFF

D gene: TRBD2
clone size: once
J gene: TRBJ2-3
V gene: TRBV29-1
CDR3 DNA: TGCAGCGTTGTCTCTAGCGGGTTCACAGATACGCAGTATTTT
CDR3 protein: CSVVSSGFTDTQYF

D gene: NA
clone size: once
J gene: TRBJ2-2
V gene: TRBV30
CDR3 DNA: TGTGCCTGGAGTGTAAAGGGAACCGGGGAGCTGTTTTTT
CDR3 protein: CAWSVKGTGELFF

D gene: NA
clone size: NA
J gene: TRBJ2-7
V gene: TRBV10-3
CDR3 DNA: TGTGCCATCAGGGACGGCCGACAGCCCTACGAGCAGTACTTC
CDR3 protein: CAIRDGRQPYEQYF

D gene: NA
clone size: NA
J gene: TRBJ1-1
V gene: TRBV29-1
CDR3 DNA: TGCAGCGTTGTTGAAATGGAGAACACTGAAGCTTTCTTT
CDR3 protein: CSVVEMENTEAFF

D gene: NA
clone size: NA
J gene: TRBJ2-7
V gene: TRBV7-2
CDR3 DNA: TGTGCCAGCAGCTGGGGCGGTACCTACGAGCAGTACTTC
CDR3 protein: CASSWGGTYEQYF

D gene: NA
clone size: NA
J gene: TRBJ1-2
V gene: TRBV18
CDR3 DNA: TGTGCCAGCTCACCACCAAGGGGAGCTAACTATGGCTACACCTTC
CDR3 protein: CASSPPRGANYGYTF